Listed here are 24 T cell receptor beta chains from one sample, sequenced in a study of shared clonotypes between healthy human individuals. Generated by immunoSEQ multiplex PCR, the TCRdb table keeps only in-frame clones and is missing some. The table records under 1,100,000 clones, around 76% of them present only once. The sample comprised memory CD4+ T cells sorted from blood. Described subset: CD45RA-negative fraction. Receptor source: a man younger than 30 in good health.

This clone came up many times. This chain uses TRBV4-1 with TRBJ1-2, with D maybe TRBD1 (5 bases). In germline, CDR1 is MGHRA, CDR2 YSYEKL. The CDR3 is 15 amino acids. The V end lost 0 bases, the J end lost 2 bases, and 10 bases lay between the germline ends. DNA for the CDR3: TGCGCCAGCAGCCAAGATCCAGGACAAAACTATGGCTACACCTTC. It specifies CASSQDPGQNYGYTF.

The chain uses TRBV11-2 and TRBJ1-1; tentatively, D is TRBD1 (6 bases). V lost 8 bases and J 1 base, leaving 17 bases between the germline ends. This CDR3 spans 15 amino acids. Germline CDR1 and CDR2: SGHAT and FQNNGV. This CDR3 reads CASGLLVGGNTEAFF. CDR3 bases: TGTGCCAGCGGACTCCTCGTAGGGGGGAACACTGAAGCTTTCTTT.

The chain links TRBV30 to TRBJ1-1; 8 bases are shared with TRBD1. The germline CDR1 and CDR2 sequences are GTSNPN and SVGIG (reference sequence). V was clipped by 5 bases and J by 4 bases; unmatched bases: 9. The CDR3 is made up of 14 amino acids. The CDR3 bases are TGTGCCTGGGCCCGACAGGGGTCAGGCACTGAAGCTTTCTTT. Translation: CAWARQGSGTEAFF.

The gene calls are TRBV13 and TRBJ2-3; weak D call: TRBD2 (5 bases). The CDR3 covers 13 residues. Germline V CDR1 and CDR2: PRHDT, FYEKMQ (reference sequence). Trimming pared 5 bases from V and 4 bases from J, leaving 10 bases between. CDR3 DNA sequence: TGTGCCAGCAGCCTCCAGAGGGCAGATACGCAGTATTTT. Amino acid sequence: CASSLQRADTQYF. Full variable domain (outside the CDR3, taken from reference TRBV13 and TRBJ2-3): AAGVIQSPRHLIKEKRETATLKCYPIPRHDTVYWYQQGPGQDPQFLISFYEKMQSDKGSIPDRFSAQQFSDYHSELNMSSLELGDSALYFCASSLQRADTQYFGPGTRLTVL.

V usage is TRBV6-8 and J usage is TRBJ2-6; the match to TRBD2 covers 12 bases. This CDR3 has 17 residues. V was pared by 11 bases and J by 2 bases, with 10 bases of the junction left unmatched. Germline V gene sequence: CDR1 MNHGY, CDR2 SAAAGT. This chain's CDR3 is CAGNGTSGGPGANVLTF. The CDR3 region has the DNA TGTGCCGGAAACGGTACTAGCGGGGGGCCTGGGGCCAACGTCCTGACTTTC.

The chain combines TRBV19 with TRBJ1-6; possible D gene TRBD1, 6 bases. V lost 9 bases and J 9 bases, leaving 15 bases between the germline ends. The CDR3 runs to 13 residues. Germline V CDR1 and CDR2: LNHDA, SQIVND (reference sequence). The CDR3 region is CASHREPSSPLHF. CDR3 DNA sequence: TGTGCCAGCCACAGGGAGCCAAGTTCACCCCTCCACTTT.

This chain connects TRBV27 to TRBJ2-7, with D perhaps TRBD1 or TRBD2 (5 bases each). This CDR3 has 13 amino acids. V shed 6 bases and J shed 6 bases, with 15 bases lying between them. The germline V gene encodes CDR1 MNHEY and CDR2 SMNVEV (reference sequence). Written as DNA, the CDR3 is TGTGCCAGCAGCTCATTCCGGGGCGGCGAGCAGTACTTC. It translates to CASSSFRGGEQYF.

In nucleotides, the CDR3 is TGTGCCATCAGTGATCAGGAGAAGACCTACGAGCAGTACTTC. Protein product: CAISDQEKTYEQYF. The chain joins TRBV10-3 to TRBJ2-7; D gene uncertain. Between the trimmed V and J ends, which lost 3 bases and 2 bases, there was a span of 11 bases. From germline, CDR1 is ENHRY and CDR2 SYGVKD. This CDR3 comprises 14 residues.

This clone was observed a handful of times. This chain uses TRBV7-9 with TRBJ1-6, with 12 positions matching TRBD1. Germline V gene sequence: CDR1 SEHNR, CDR2 FQNEAQ (reference sequence). Trimming cost V 4 bases and J 14 bases; bases outside gene matches: 6. CDR3 length: 14 residues. CDR3 amino acids: CASSSGTGGFTLHF. In DNA form, the CDR3 reads TGTGCCAGCAGCTCCGGGACAGGGGGCTTCACCCTCCACTTT. Full variable domain (rest looked up from reference TRBV7-9 and TRBJ1-6): DTGVSQNPRHKITKRGQNVTFRCDPISEHNRLYWYRQTLGQGPEFLTYFQNEAQLEKSRLLSDRFSAERPKGSFSTLEIQRTEQGDSAMYLCASSSGTGGFTLHFGNGTRLTVT.

The rearrangement links TRBV28 to TRBJ2-3, with TRBD2 matching 13 bases. CDR3 size: 16 residues. Germline values: CDR1 MDHEN, CDR2 SYDVKM. Unmatched junction bases numbered 6, after V lost 6 bases and J lost 3 bases. In DNA, the CDR3 is TGTGCCAGCAGATGGACTAGCGGGAGAGTAACAGATACGCAGTATTTT. Translation gives CASRWTSGRVTDTQYF.

This sequence joins TRBV5-1 and TRBJ1-2, with D uncertain. Germline CDR1 reads SGHRS; CDR2 reads YFSETQ. Trimming removed 4 bases from V and 5 bases from J, with 18 bases in between. The CDR3 is 15 residues long. The CDR3 reads CASSPAGSRGYGYTF. CDR3 bases: TGCGCCAGCAGCCCCGCCGGCAGTAGAGGGTATGGCTACACCTTC.

CDR3 sequence reads: CASNGQGGSPLHF. CDR3 in DNA: TGCGCCAGCAATGGACAGGGGGGTTCACCCCTCCACTTT. The rearrangement links TRBV10-2 to TRBJ1-6, with TRBD1 identical over 10 bases. Germline values: CDR1 WSHSY, CDR2 SAAADI. V dropped 7 bases and J dropped 9; count of bases not matched to a gene: 3. The CDR3 is made up of 13 amino acids.

The chain employs TRBV19 and TRBJ2-7, with TRBD1 as a possible D gene (5 bases). V lost 0 bases and J lost 5, with 14 bases in between. This CDR3 has 15 amino acids. Germline assignment: CDR1 LNHDA and CDR2 SQIVND (reference sequence). CDR3 protein: CASSIDRQARDEQYF. Here the CDR3 DNA reads TGTGCCAGTAGTATAGATCGGCAGGCCAGGGACGAGCAGTACTTC.

CDR3 in amino acids: CASSLGAGVVNEQYF. The CDR3 nucleotides are TGTGCCAGCAGCTTAGGTGCGGGAGTCGTGAACGAGCAGTACTTC. The chain has TRBV7-9 and TRBJ2-7, with 7 bases aligning to TRBD2. The CDR3 spans 15 residues. Germline lookup yields CDR1 SEHNR and CDR2 FQNEAQ (reference sequence). Trimming removed 1 base from V and 5 bases from J; junction bases left unmatched: 8.

The chain combines TRBV28 with TRBJ2-5, with 9 bases matching TRBD1. The end of the DNA aligns better with TRBJ2-7, so the J call may be wrong. The germline V gene encodes CDR1 MDHEN and CDR2 SYDVKM. The CDR3 has 16 amino acids. This CDR3 is CASRSPGQGSSYEQYF. For the CDR3, the DNA is TGTGCCAGCAGATCTCCCGGACAGGGGAGCTCCTACGAGCAGTACTTC.

This clone has more than one count but fewer than ten. A clone one base away is much larger, so this may be a read error. The V gene is TRBV5-4, the J gene TRBJ2-7; 11 nucleotides match TRBD2. V dropped 0 bases and J dropped 2; count of bases not matched to a gene: 4. CDR3 size: 16 residues. Germline CDR1 reads SGHNT; CDR2 reads YYREEE (reference sequence). This chain's CDR3 is CASSLGASGGTYEQYF. CDR3 bases: TGTGCCAGCAGCTTGGGGGCTAGCGGGGGGACCTACGAGCAGTACTTC.

This clone was observed a handful of times. Different DNA sequences within this sample yield the same CDR3. The chain is built from TRBV5-1 and TRBJ2-7, with unresolved D. The V end was cut by 4 bases, the J end by 0 bases, with 5 bases between. The CDR3 extends over 12 amino acids. In germline, CDR1 is SGHRS, CDR2 YFSETQ. CDR3 residues: CASSRDSYEQYF. The CDR3 DNA reads TGCGCCAGCAGCCGAGACTCCTACGAGCAGTACTTC. Supplemented by reference TRBV5-1 and TRBJ2-7, the full variable domain reads KAGVTQTPRYLIKTRGQQVTLSCSPISGHRSVSWYQQTPGQGLQFLFEYFSETQRNKGNFPGRFSGRQFSNSRSEMNVSTLELGDSALYLCASSRDSYEQYFGPGTRLTVT.

The chain links TRBV21-1 to TRBJ2-3; TRBD1, the table's D call, lacks a check against the DNA. TRBV21-1 is termed a pseudogene. The CDR3 covers 17 residues. CDR3 nucleotides: TGTGCCAGCAGCGCTTCACAGGGGGCAATAAGCACAGATACGCAGTATTTT. Protein sequence: CASSASQGAISTDTQYF.

This clone has only a few counts. CDR3 nucleotide sequence: TGTGCCAGCAGTAGGGGCGGGAGTGAGGACATTCAGTACTTC. Translated: CASSRGGSEDIQYF. This chain uses TRBV7-2 with TRBJ2-4; TRBD2 aligns across 7 bases. This CDR3 has 14 amino acids. Per germline, CDR1 SGHTA and CDR2 FQGNSA. After removal of 6 bases from V and 8 bases from J, the junction contained 10 bases not matched to a gene.

CDR3 coding DNA: TGTGCCAGTATAGACGGGGCAGATACGCAGTATTTT. Its protein is CASIDGADTQYF. The V call is TRBV19, the J call TRBJ2-3; maybe TRBD2 (5 bases). Germline values: CDR1 LNHDA, CDR2 SQIVND (reference sequence). V lost 7 bases and J 4 bases, leaving 9 bases between the germline ends. The CDR3 spans 12 residues.

This sequence joins TRBV5-1 and TRBJ1-6; D is possibly TRBD1 (6 bases). The V end lost 3 bases, the J end lost 9 bases, and 16 bases lay between the germline ends. Per germline, CDR1 SGHRS and CDR2 YFSETQ. This CDR3 spans 15 amino acids. CDR3 DNA: TGCGCCAGCAGCTGGGGGGACAATATTGGTTCACCCCTCCACTTT. This gives the protein CASSWGDNIGSPLHF.

Comment on this clone: This sample also contains other DNA sequences that code for the same CDR3. The genes are TRBV11-2 and TRBJ2-3; D is perhaps TRBD1 or TRBD2 (5 bases each). This CDR3 is 15 amino acids long. Germline loops: CDR1 SGHAT, CDR2 FQNNGV. The V end was cut by 0 bases, the J end by 0 bases, with 7 bases between. In DNA form, the CDR3 reads TGTGCCAGCAGCTTAGATGGGGGTAGCACAGATACGCAGTATTTT. Protein sequence: CASSLDGGSTDTQYF. The whole variable domain, remainder taken from reference TRBV11-2 and TRBJ2-3, is EAGVAQSPRYKIIEKRQSVAFWCNPISGHATLYWYQQILGQGPKLLIQFQNNGVVDDSQLPKDRFSAERLKGVDSTLKIQPAKLEDSAVYLCASSLDGGSTDTQYFGPGTRLTVL.

The rearrangement joins TRBV7-6 to TRBJ2-2, with 7 bases fitting TRBD1. The CDR3 is 15 residues long. Germline V lookup: CDR1 SGHVS, CDR2 FNYEAQ. Trimming cost V 2 bases and J 3 bases; bases outside gene matches: 3. The CDR3 is CASSLRGGDTGELFF. DNA for the CDR3: TGTGCCAGCAGCTTAAGAGGGGGCGACACCGGGGAGCTGTTTTTT.

The CDR3 DNA reads TGTGCCAGTAGTACAGAGGCAAGCTCGAACACTGAAGCTTTCTTT. Protein: CASSTEASSNTEAFF. The chain recombines TRBV19 with TRBJ1-1; D gene uncertain. Trimming removed 4 bases from V and 1 base from J, with 13 bases in between. CDR1 and CDR2 from the germline V gene are LNHDA and SQIVND (reference sequence). The CDR3 runs 15 residues.